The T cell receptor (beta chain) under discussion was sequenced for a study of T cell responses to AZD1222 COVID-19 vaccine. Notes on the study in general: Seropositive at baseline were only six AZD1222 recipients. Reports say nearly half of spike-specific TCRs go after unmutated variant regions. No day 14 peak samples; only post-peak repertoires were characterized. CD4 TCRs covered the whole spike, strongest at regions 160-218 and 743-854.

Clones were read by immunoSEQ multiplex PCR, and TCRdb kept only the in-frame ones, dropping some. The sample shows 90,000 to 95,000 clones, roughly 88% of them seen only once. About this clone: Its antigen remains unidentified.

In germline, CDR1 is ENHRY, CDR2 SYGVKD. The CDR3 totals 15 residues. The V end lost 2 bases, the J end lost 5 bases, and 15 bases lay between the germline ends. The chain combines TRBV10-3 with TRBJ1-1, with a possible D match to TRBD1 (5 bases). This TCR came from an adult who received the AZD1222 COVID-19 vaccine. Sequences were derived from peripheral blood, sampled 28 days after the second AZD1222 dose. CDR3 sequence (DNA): TGTGCCATCAGTGAGGGTCCCAGGGCGAGGACTGAAGCTTTCTTT. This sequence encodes CAISEGPRARTEAFF.